Each of the 15 T cell receptor beta chains below was sequenced from the same sample in a study of cytomegalovirus exposure and HLA in healthy donors. Primers: 60 Vbeta forward and 13 Jbeta reverse. Libraries were prepared by immunoSEQ multiplex PCR; TCRdb keeps only in-frame clonotypes and omits some of them. The sample lists approximately 170,000 clones; over 60% were seen once. The specimen was PBMCs. These receptors were collected from a female donor in good health and CMV-seronegative.

The sample holds a few counts of this clone. The J gene is TRBJ2-7, the V gene TRBV7-2, with D perhaps TRBD2 (6 bases). V gave up 8 bases and J gave up 4 bases, with 12 bases separating them. The CDR3 extends over 12 amino acids. Germline CDR1 is SGHTA and CDR2 is FQGNSA. The CDR3 reads CASGGNRYEQYF. In DNA form, the CDR3 reads TGTGCCAGCGGAGGGAACAGGTACGAGCAGTACTTC.

The CDR3 DNA is TGTGCCAGCACTTTTTCCGGCAGGGGCAATCAGCCCCAGCATTTT. Encoded protein: CASTFSGRGNQPQHF. This chain uses TRBV2 with TRBJ1-5, with D possibly TRBD1 on 5 matching bases. The V gene's germline CDR1 is SNHLY and CDR2 FYNNEI. The CDR3 sequence is 15 residues long. Trimming removed 7 bases at V and 2 bases at J, with 15 bases between.

The genes are TRBV28 and TRBJ2-6; D is perhaps TRBD1 (6 bases). The CDR3 is 17 residues long. V shed 3 bases and J shed 4 bases, with 16 bases lying between them. Germline V gives CDR1 MDHEN, CDR2 SYDVKM. The DNA for the CDR3 is TGTGCCAGCAGTTTCTCTAAAACAGGGTCCGGGGCCAACGTCCTGACTTTC. It codes for CASSFSKTGSGANVLTF.

The V gene is TRBV4-1, the J gene TRBJ2-5; tentatively, D is TRBD2 (6 bases). The germline CDR1 and CDR2 sequences are MGHRA and YSYEKL. The CDR3 contains 15 residues. Trimming took 3 bases from V and 5 from J, leaving 16 bases between them. CDR3 bases: TGCGCCAGCAGCCAGCACTTAGGGACTGGGGAGACCCAGTACTTC. It specifies CASSQHLGTGETQYF.

This sequence joins TRBV2 and TRBJ2-7; a possible D gene is TRBD2 (6 bases). The length of the CDR3 is 15 residues. Germline CDR1 and CDR2: SNHLY and FYNNEI. V was clipped by 2 bases and J by 0 bases, with 11 bases between them. The CDR3 DNA is TGTGCCAGCAGTGAAAGCGGGTCCTCCTCCTACGAGCAGTACTTC. Amino acids: CASSESGSSSYEQYF.

Concerning this clone: The same CDR3 is also encoded by other DNA sequences in this sample. V gene TRBV29-1 combines with J gene TRBJ2-2, with 8 bases fitting TRBD1. In germline, CDR1 is SQVTM, CDR2 ANQGSEA. With 3 bases clipped from V and 1 base from J, the junction kept 1 base outside the gene matches. The CDR3 is 14 residues long. CDR3 nucleotides: TGCAGCGTTGACAGGGGGCTGAACACCGGGGAGCTGTTTTTT. It yields the protein CSVDRGLNTGELFF.

This clone was recorded once. The J gene is TRBJ2-5, the V gene TRBV20-1; D is perhaps TRBD1 (6 bases). Gene TRBJ2-7 matches the end of the DNA better, so the J call may be wrong. The CDR3 contains 11 residues. Per the germline V gene, CDR1 is DFQATT and CDR2 is SNEGSKA (reference sequence). This CDR3 reads CSSKQGNEQYF. Here the CDR3 DNA reads TGCAGTTCGAAACAGGGTAACGAGCAGTACTTC.

Only one count was recorded for this clone. The rearrangement links TRBV18 to TRBJ2-1; D might be TRBD1 (5 bases). Trimming cost V 3 bases and J 6 bases, with 21 bases left between them. The CDR3 contains 17 residues. Germline CDR1 reads KGHSH; CDR2 reads LQKENI. The DNA for the CDR3 is TGTGCCAGCTCACCTTCTTCGACAGCCACCTTGGGCAATGAGCAGTTCTTC. It yields the protein CASSPSSTATLGNEQFF.

This chain joins TRBV5-1 and TRBJ1-2; possible D gene TRBD1, 6 bases. Trimming removed 4 bases from V and 2 bases from J, with 12 bases in between. This CDR3 contains 14 residues. The germline V gene has CDR1 SGHRS and CDR2 YFSETQ. CDR3 DNA: TGCGCCAGCAGCCTGGGGGGGCGGAACTATGGCTACACCTTC. Its translation: CASSLGGRNYGYTF.

This sequence joins TRBV19 and TRBJ2-7; a possible D gene is TRBD2 (5 bases). The CDR3 extends over 13 amino acids. Germline loops: CDR1 LNHDA, CDR2 SQIVND (reference sequence). V was shortened by 3 bases and J by 6 bases, with 12 bases between the two germline ends. The CDR3 nucleotides read TGTGCCAGTAGTATGTTCCCCGAGGGCGAGCAGTACTTC. This gives the protein CASSMFPEGEQYF.

The J gene is TRBJ1-1, the V gene TRBV27, with D possibly matching TRBD1 (5 bases). The CDR3 consists of 12 residues. Per the germline V gene, CDR1 is MNHEY and CDR2 is SMNVEV (reference sequence). The V gene lost 5 bases and the J gene lost 9 bases, with 13 bases spanning the gap. The CDR3 is CASSTAAGKAFF. CDR3 coding DNA: TGTGCCAGCAGTACCGCCGCAGGGAAAGCTTTCTTT.

The CDR3 DNA follows: TGTGCCAGCAGCTTAGGACAGGGGGCGACTACTGAAGCTTTCTTT. This sequence encodes CASSLGQGATTEAFF. V usage is TRBV11-1 and J usage is TRBJ1-1, with 10 bases lining up with TRBD1. Germline loops: CDR1 SGHAT, CDR2 FQDESV (reference sequence). V dropped 1 base and J dropped 5; count of bases not matched to a gene: 4. The CDR3 consists of 15 residues. Combining the CDR3 with reference TRBV11-1 and TRBJ1-1 gives the whole variable domain EAEVAQSPRYKITEKSQAVAFWCDPISGHATLYWYRQILGQGPELLVQFQDESVVDDSQLPKDRFSAERLKGVDSTLKIQPAELGDSAMYLCASSLGQGATTEAFFGQGTRLTVV.

A word on this clone: An end of the junction differs from the germline gene, which may be a read error. The rearrangement links TRBV14 to TRBJ1-1, with a tentative D call TRBD1 (5 bases). CDR3 length equals 12 residues. Germline V gene lookup returns CDR1 SGHDN and CDR2 FVKESK. In DNA form, the CDR3 reads TGTGCCAGCAGCCAAGATAGGGGAAGGACATTTTTT. As protein: CASSQDRGRTFF.

The chain links TRBV30 to TRBJ2-1; 8 bases agree with TRBD2. The CDR3 is 13 amino acids. Germline V gives CDR1 GTSNPN, CDR2 SVGIG (reference sequence). The V segment lost 6 bases and the J segment 5 bases; nucleotides outside the gene matches: 6. The CDR3 is CACHGGGNNEQFF. As DNA, the CDR3 is TGTGCCTGTCATGGCGGGGGGAACAATGAGCAGTTCTTC.

The chain joins TRBV4-3 to TRBJ2-5; a possible D gene is TRBD2 (6 bases). This CDR3 has 13 amino acids. Germline CDR1 is LGHNA and CDR2 is YSLEER. The V and J ends lost 0 bases and 4 bases respectively, with 6 bases between them. The CDR3 spells CASSQERGETQYF. The CDR3 coding sequence is TGCGCCAGCAGCCAAGAGCGGGGAGAGACCCAGTACTTC.